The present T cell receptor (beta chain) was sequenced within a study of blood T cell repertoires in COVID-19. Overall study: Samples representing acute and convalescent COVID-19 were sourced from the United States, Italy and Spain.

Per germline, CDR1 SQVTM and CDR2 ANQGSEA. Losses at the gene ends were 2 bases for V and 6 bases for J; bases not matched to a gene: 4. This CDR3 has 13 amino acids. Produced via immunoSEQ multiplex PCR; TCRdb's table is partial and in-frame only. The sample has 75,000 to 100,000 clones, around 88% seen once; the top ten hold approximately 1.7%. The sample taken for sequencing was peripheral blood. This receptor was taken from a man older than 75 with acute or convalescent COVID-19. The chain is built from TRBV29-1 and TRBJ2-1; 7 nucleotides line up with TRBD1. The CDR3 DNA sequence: TGCAGCGTTGAACCTTCAGGGGGCAATGAGCAGTTCTTC. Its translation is CSVEPSGGNEQFF.